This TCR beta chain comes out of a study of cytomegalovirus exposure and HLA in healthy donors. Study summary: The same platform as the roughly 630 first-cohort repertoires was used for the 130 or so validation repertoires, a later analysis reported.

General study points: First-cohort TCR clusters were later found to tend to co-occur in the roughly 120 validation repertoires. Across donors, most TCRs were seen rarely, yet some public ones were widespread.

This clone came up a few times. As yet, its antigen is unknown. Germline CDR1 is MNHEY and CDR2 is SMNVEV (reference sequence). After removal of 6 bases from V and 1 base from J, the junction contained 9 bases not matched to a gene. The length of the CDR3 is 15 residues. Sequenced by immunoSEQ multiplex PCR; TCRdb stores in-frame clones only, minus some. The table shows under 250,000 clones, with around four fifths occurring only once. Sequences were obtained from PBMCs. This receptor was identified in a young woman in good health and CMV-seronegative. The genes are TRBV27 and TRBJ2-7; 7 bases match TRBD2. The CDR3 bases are TGTGCCAGCAGCCATCTGGGCGGGGGATCCTACGAGCAGTACTTC. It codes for CASSHLGGGSYEQYF.